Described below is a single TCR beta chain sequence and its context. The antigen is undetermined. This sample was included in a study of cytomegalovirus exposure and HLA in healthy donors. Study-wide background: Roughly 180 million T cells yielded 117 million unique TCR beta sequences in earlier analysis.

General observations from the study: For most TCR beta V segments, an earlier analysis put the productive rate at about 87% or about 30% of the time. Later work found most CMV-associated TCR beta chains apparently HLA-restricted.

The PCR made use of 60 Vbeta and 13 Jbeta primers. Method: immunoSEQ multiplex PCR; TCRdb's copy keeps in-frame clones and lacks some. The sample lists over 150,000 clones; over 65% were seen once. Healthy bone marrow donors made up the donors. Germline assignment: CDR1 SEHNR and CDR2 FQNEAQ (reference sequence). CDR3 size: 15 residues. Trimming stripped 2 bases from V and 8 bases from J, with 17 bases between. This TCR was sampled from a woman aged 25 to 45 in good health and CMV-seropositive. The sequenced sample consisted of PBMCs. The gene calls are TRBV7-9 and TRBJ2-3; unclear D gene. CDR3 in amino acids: CASSLSSYPLVTQYF. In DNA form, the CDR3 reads TGTGCCAGCAGCTTAAGCTCCTACCCCTTGGTTACGCAGTATTTT.